Listed below are T cell receptor beta chains from one sample, sequenced in a study of T-cell reconstitution after alpha-beta-depleted transplantation in children. TCRdb passed the PCR reads through MiXCR, listing each CDR3 protein once. The table has hundreds of thousands of distinct CDR3 sequences, around 12% seen once; the top ten hold over 2%. The sample was PBMCs from the stem cell graft donor, taken from the stem cell graft. Every receptor here comes from a human donor who donated a stem cell graft to a child with acute lymphoblastic leukemia. Each CDR3 is given with its conserved first and last residue. Fields, in order: V gene, clone size, J gene, D gene, CDR3 protein, CDR3 DNA. D genes are given only for firm matches. Size is stated for part of the rows, as once, few or many counts, or as a class when the clone is expanded.

v_gene: TRBV2; abundance: many; j_gene: TRBJ2-3; d_gene: TRBD1; CDR3aa: CASSIGQASTDTQYF; CDR3nt: TGTGCCAGCAGCATTGGACAGGCTAGCACAGATACGCAGTATTTT
v_gene: TRBV7-9; abundance: many; j_gene: TRBJ2-4; d_gene: .; CDR3aa: CASSHKEDSKNIQYF; CDR3nt: TGTGCCAGCAGCCACAAGGAGGACTCCAAAAACATTCAGTACTTC
v_gene: TRBV19; abundance: many; j_gene: TRBJ2-1; d_gene: TRBD2; CDR3aa: CASSSGGKREWYEQFF; CDR3nt: TGTGCCAGTAGTTCCGGGGGCAAGCGGGAGTGGTATGAGCAGTTCTTC
v_gene: TRBV18; abundance: .; j_gene: TRBJ2-1; d_gene: .; CDR3aa: CASSPLQGSNEQFF; CDR3nt: TGTGCCAGCTCACCACTTCAGGGTTCCAATGAGCAGTTCTTC
v_gene: TRBV4-3; abundance: many; j_gene: TRBJ1-5; d_gene: .; CDR3aa: CASSQDWVGNQPQHF; CDR3nt: TGCGCCAGCAGCCAAGACTGGGTTGGCAATCAGCCCCAGCATTTT
v_gene: TRBV12-3/TRBV12-4; abundance: .; j_gene: TRBJ1-5; d_gene: TRBD1; CDR3aa: CASSFAGTGTGQPQHF; CDR3nt: TGTGCCAGCAGTTTTGCGGGGACAGGGACGGGTCAGCCCCAGCATTTT
v_gene: TRBV12-3/TRBV12-4; abundance: many; j_gene: TRBJ2-7; d_gene: .; CDR3aa: CASSQRVNEQYF; CDR3nt: TGTGCCAGCAGTCAACGGGTTAACGAGCAGTACTTC
v_gene: TRBV6-6; abundance: few; j_gene: TRBJ2-7; d_gene: TRBD1; CDR3aa: CASRTGAYEQYF; CDR3nt: TGTGCCAGCAGAACAGGGGCCTACGAGCAGTACTTC
v_gene: TRBV27; abundance: many; j_gene: TRBJ1-5; d_gene: .; CDR3aa: CASSPLGGPQPQHF; CDR3nt: TGTGCCAGCAGTCCCCTCGGGGGGCCCCAGCCCCAGCATTTT
v_gene: TRBV28; abundance: many; j_gene: TRBJ1-6; d_gene: .; CDR3aa: CASKRRVSPLHF; CDR3nt: TGTGCCAGCAAACGCAGGGTTTCACCCCTCCACTTT
v_gene: TRBV18; abundance: many; j_gene: TRBJ2-2; d_gene: .; CDR3aa: CASSPPTHRTGELFF; CDR3nt: TGTGCCAGCTCACCCCCAACACATCGCACCGGGGAGCTGTTTTTT
v_gene: TRBV3-1; abundance: many; j_gene: TRBJ1-1; d_gene: .; CDR3aa: CASSQAYRNTEAFF; CDR3nt: TGTGCCAGCAGCCAAGCGTACAGAAACACTGAAGCTTTCTTT
v_gene: TRBV5-5; abundance: few; j_gene: TRBJ1-2; d_gene: TRBD1; CDR3aa: CASSSAGQGVNGYTF; CDR3nt: TGTGCCAGCAGCTCCGCGGGACAGGGGGTTAATGGCTACACCTTC
v_gene: TRBV18; abundance: .; j_gene: TRBJ1-2; d_gene: .; CDR3aa: CASSPDSNRDGYTF; CDR3nt: TGTGCCAGCTCACCAGATTCGAACAGGGACGGCTACACCTTC
v_gene: TRBV5-6; abundance: many; j_gene: TRBJ2-7; d_gene: .; CDR3aa: CASSLTPLTSYEQYF; CDR3nt: TGTGCCAGCAGCTTGACTCCCCTGACCTCCTACGAGCAGTACTTC
v_gene: TRBV7-2; abundance: many; j_gene: TRBJ2-2; d_gene: .; CDR3aa: CASTPPGGTGELFF; CDR3nt: TGTGCCAGCACCCCCCCAGGAGGCACCGGGGAGCTGTTTTTT
v_gene: TRBV28; abundance: many; j_gene: TRBJ1-1; d_gene: TRBD1; CDR3aa: CASSFPAGGGSEAFF; CDR3nt: TGTGCCAGCAGTTTCCCCGCAGGGGGGGGCTCTGAAGCTTTCTTT
v_gene: TRBV7-2; abundance: few; j_gene: TRBJ1-2; d_gene: .; CDR3aa: CASSPTRRENGYTF; CDR3nt: TGTGCCAGCAGCCCGACCCGGCGGGAGAATGGCTACACCTTC
v_gene: TRBV5-6; abundance: many; j_gene: TRBJ2-4; d_gene: .; CDR3aa: CASSPLGDIQYF; CDR3nt: TGTGCCAGCAGCCCCCTAGGTGACATTCAGTACTTC
v_gene: TRBV27; abundance: many; j_gene: TRBJ1-1; d_gene: TRBD1; CDR3aa: CASAATRGRTEAFF; CDR3nt: TGTGCCAGCGCCGCTACCAGGGGGAGGACTGAAGCTTTCTTT
v_gene: TRBV30; abundance: .; j_gene: TRBJ2-1; d_gene: .; CDR3aa: CAFSYVSYNEQFF; CDR3nt: TGTGCCTTTTCGTACGTATCCTACAATGAGCAGTTCTTC
v_gene: TRBV3-1; abundance: many; j_gene: TRBJ2-3; d_gene: .; CDR3aa: CASSQDRATGTDTQYF; CDR3nt: TGTGCCAGCAGCCAAGACAGGGCGACGGGCACAGATACGCAGTATTTT
v_gene: TRBV12-3/TRBV12-4; abundance: many; j_gene: TRBJ1-1; d_gene: .; CDR3aa: CASRPHWGVQTNTEAFF; CDR3nt: TGTGCCAGCAGACCGCATTGGGGAGTACAGACCAACACTGAAGCTTTCTTT
v_gene: TRBV7-9; abundance: many; j_gene: TRBJ2-3; d_gene: .; CDR3aa: CASTPEGGYDTDTQYF; CDR3nt: TGTGCCAGCACCCCCGAGGGGGGCTACGACACAGATACGCAGTATTTT
v_gene: TRBV9; abundance: .; j_gene: TRBJ2-7; d_gene: TRBD1; CDR3aa: CASSVEGQYYEQYF; CDR3nt: TGTGCCAGCAGCGTAGAGGGACAGTACTACGAGCAGTACTTC
v_gene: TRBV30; abundance: few; j_gene: TRBJ2-3; d_gene: .; CDR3aa: CAWSVALTDTQYF; CDR3nt: TGTGCCTGGAGTGTAGCGCTTACAGATACGCAGTATTTT
v_gene: TRBV5-1; abundance: many; j_gene: TRBJ2-5; d_gene: .; CDR3aa: CASSSRGQIQETQYF; CDR3nt: TGCGCCAGCAGCTCGCGGGGGCAGATACAAGAGACCCAGTACTTC
v_gene: TRBV10-3; abundance: many; j_gene: TRBJ2-7; d_gene: .; CDR3aa: CAISPEAYEQYF; CDR3nt: TGTGCCATCAGTCCGGAGGCCTACGAGCAGTACTTC
v_gene: TRBV4-3; abundance: .; j_gene: TRBJ2-2; d_gene: .; CDR3aa: CASSPNLQGSTGELFF; CDR3nt: TGCGCCAGCAGCCCGAATCTACAGGGCAGCACCGGGGAGCTGTTTTTT
v_gene: TRBV13; abundance: .; j_gene: TRBJ2-7; d_gene: .; CDR3aa: CASSFLRESSYEQYF; CDR3nt: TGTGCCAGCAGCTTCCTACGGGAGAGCTCCTACGAGCAGTACTTC
v_gene: TRBV28; abundance: many; j_gene: TRBJ1-2; d_gene: TRBD1; CDR3aa: CASSLWAGGENGYTF; CDR3nt: TGTGCCAGCAGTTTATGGGCAGGGGGCGAAAATGGCTACACCTTC
v_gene: TRBV28; abundance: many; j_gene: TRBJ2-5; d_gene: .; CDR3aa: CASSRWGEETQYF; CDR3nt: TGTGCCAGCAGCAGGTGGGGTGAAGAGACCCAGTACTTC
v_gene: TRBV24-1; abundance: many; j_gene: TRBJ2-5; d_gene: TRBD2; CDR3aa: CATSAREGETQYF; CDR3nt: TGTGCCACCAGTGCGCGGGAGGGAGAGACCCAGTACTTC
v_gene: TRBV7-9; abundance: .; j_gene: TRBJ2-1; d_gene: .; CDR3aa: CASGASNEQFF; CDR3nt: TGTGCAAGCGGAGCTTCTAATGAGCAGTTCTTC
v_gene: TRBV12-5; abundance: few; j_gene: TRBJ2-1; d_gene: TRBD1; CDR3aa: CASAQSRDRENEQFF; CDR3nt: TGTGCTAGTGCCCAATCCCGGGACAGGGAGAATGAGCAGTTCTTC
v_gene: TRBV6-1; abundance: many; j_gene: TRBJ2-7; d_gene: .; CDR3aa: CASSTLAESSYEQYF; CDR3nt: TGTGCCAGCAGTACCTTGGCGGAAAGCTCCTACGAGCAGTACTTC
v_gene: TRBV7-3; abundance: many; j_gene: TRBJ2-1; d_gene: TRBD2; CDR3aa: CASSLRGGTSGREQFF; CDR3nt: TGTGCCAGCAGCTTAAGGGGGGGAACTAGCGGGCGTGAGCAGTTCTTC
v_gene: TRBV5-1; abundance: many; j_gene: TRBJ2-1; d_gene: .; CDR3aa: CASSLDTGRINEQFF; CDR3nt: TGCGCCAGCAGCTTAGATACGGGACGCATCAATGAGCAGTTCTTC
v_gene: TRBV7-2; abundance: many; j_gene: TRBJ1-1; d_gene: TRBD1; CDR3aa: CASSPRDRAMNTEAFF; CDR3nt: TGTGCCAGCAGCCCCCGGGACAGGGCAATGAACACTGAAGCTTTCTTT
v_gene: TRBV5-1; abundance: few; j_gene: TRBJ1-6; d_gene: TRBD1; CDR3aa: CASSLSAGQANPLHF; CDR3nt: TGCGCCAGCAGCTTGTCCGCGGGACAGGCTAATCCCCTCCACTTT
v_gene: TRBV7-6; abundance: .; j_gene: TRBJ2-2; d_gene: .; CDR3aa: CASSSMPEAYTGELFF; CDR3nt: TGTGCCAGCAGCTCTATGCCGGAGGCTTACACCGGGGAGCTGTTTTTT
v_gene: TRBV5-5; abundance: many; j_gene: TRBJ2-5; d_gene: .; CDR3aa: CASSLAPAETQYF; CDR3nt: TGTGCCAGCAGCTTAGCCCCAGCGGAGACCCAGTACTTC
v_gene: TRBV2; abundance: many; j_gene: TRBJ2-3; d_gene: TRBD2; CDR3aa: CASSGGRGSDTQYF; CDR3nt: TGTGCCAGCAGTGGCGGGAGAGGCTCAGATACGCAGTATTTT
v_gene: TRBV6-5; abundance: many; j_gene: TRBJ1-1; d_gene: .; CDR3aa: CASSRVGTEAFF; CDR3nt: TGTGCCAGCAGCCGGGTGGGGACTGAAGCTTTCTTT
v_gene: TRBV29-1; abundance: many; j_gene: TRBJ2-3; d_gene: TRBD2; CDR3aa: CSVDGTSGVESSTDTQYF; CDR3nt: TGCAGCGTTGACGGGACTAGCGGGGTCGAATCTAGCACAGATACGCAGTATTTT
v_gene: TRBV7-9; abundance: many; j_gene: TRBJ2-1; d_gene: .; CDR3aa: CAITFDLRDRNEQFF; CDR3nt: TGTGCCATCACGTTCGACTTGAGGGATCGGAATGAGCAGTTCTTC
v_gene: TRBV20-1; abundance: many; j_gene: TRBJ2-2; d_gene: .; CDR3aa: CSARKTNTGELFF; CDR3nt: TGCAGTGCTAGGAAGACGAACACCGGGGAGCTGTTTTTT
v_gene: TRBV15; abundance: many; j_gene: TRBJ1-2; d_gene: .; CDR3aa: CATSRDLGTQTVDGYTF; CDR3nt: TGTGCCACCAGCAGAGATTTGGGGACGCAAACGGTGGATGGCTACACCTTC
v_gene: TRBV6-1; abundance: many; j_gene: TRBJ2-7; d_gene: TRBD1; CDR3aa: CASVERATDRGRYEQYF; CDR3nt: TGTGCCAGCGTTGAACGCGCGACCGACAGGGGTCGTTACGAGCAGTACTTC
v_gene: TRBV6-1; abundance: .; j_gene: TRBJ1-2; d_gene: .; CDR3aa: CASSERGGRVIYGYTF; CDR3nt: TGTGCCAGCAGTGAACGTGGTGGCAGGGTAATCTATGGCTACACCTTC